These 30 T cell receptor beta chains were all obtained from the same sample, sequenced in a study of T-cell reconstitution after alpha-beta-depleted transplantation in children. TCRbeta library construction was performed incorporating unique molecular identifiers. TCRdb re-analysed the PCR reads in MiXCR, keeping a single row per CDR3 protein. Of 350,000 to 400,000 distinct CDR3 sequences in the sample, about a fifth were seen once. Source: PBMCs from the stem cell graft donor, taken from the stem cell graft. The receptors stem from a human donor who donated a stem cell graft to a child with acute myeloid leukemia.

The V and J genes are TRBV28 and TRBJ1-6; tentative D call: TRBD1 (5 bases). V was shortened by 6 bases and J by 4 bases, with 22 bases between the two germline ends. The germline gives CDR1 MDHEN, CDR2 SYDVKM. CDR3 size: 18 residues. The CDR3 bases are TGTGCCAGCAGCCATCTGGAGGGGAGGAAGATATATAATTCACCCCTCCACTTT. This gives the protein CASSHLEGRKIYNSPLHF.

This clonotype has only a few counts. This sequence joins TRBV27 and TRBJ1-2; perhaps TRBD1 as D (5 bases). Germline CDR1 reads MNHEY; CDR2 reads SMNVEV (reference sequence). The CDR3 length is 13 residues. Trimming stripped 8 bases from V and 8 bases from J, with 18 bases between. The CDR3 spells CASSGSGGGGYTF. In DNA, the CDR3 is TGTGCCAGCTCTGGTTCGGGGGGAGGCGGCTACACCTTC.

This clonotype was seen a few times. J is TRBJ2-1 and V is TRBV12-3 or TRBV12-4, with TRBD2 matching over 10 bases. V lost 5 bases and J lost 4; bases outside the gene matches: 5. The CDR3 length is 15 residues. In nucleotides, the CDR3 is TGTGCCAGCAGTCCGCAAGCGGGAGGGTACAATGAGCAGTTCTTC. Encoded protein: CASSPQAGGYNEQFF.

The chain carries TRBV7-8 and TRBJ2-2; TRBD2 aligns across 11 bases. V trimming: 5 bases; J trimming: 5 bases; junction bases outside the gene matches: 10. The germline CDR1 and CDR2 sequences are SGHVS and FQNEAQ. The CDR3 contains 17 residues. This CDR3 is CASSPSTSGILTGELFF. The CDR3 DNA sequence: TGTGCCAGCAGCCCATCGACTAGCGGGATTTTAACCGGGGAGCTGTTTTTT.

There are many counts of this clonotype. The chain is built from TRBV5-1 and TRBJ2-7; no clear D gene. Trimming took 4 bases from V and 2 from J, leaving 13 bases between them. The V gene's germline CDR1 is SGHRS and CDR2 YFSETQ. CDR3 length equals 14 residues. The CDR3 protein is CASSPPAAPYEQYF. CDR3 DNA sequence: TGCGCCAGCAGCCCACCTGCTGCCCCCTACGAGCAGTACTTC.

This clonotype was recorded a few times. The chain employs TRBV28 and TRBJ2-5; possibly TRBD1 for D (8 bases). V dropped 5 bases and J dropped 5 bases, with 12 bases sitting between them. This CDR3 comprises 13 residues. CDR1 and CDR2 (germline): MDHEN, SYDVKM. The CDR3 sequence is CASSIQGGETQYF. CDR3 DNA sequence: TGTGCCAGCAGTATACAGGGGGGGGAGACCCAGTACTTC. The variable domain in full, with the rest retrieved from reference TRBV28 and TRBJ2-5, is DVKVTQSSRYLVKRTGEKVFLECVQDMDHENMFWYRQDPGLGLRLIYFSYDVKMKEKGDIPEGYSVSREKKERFSLILESASTNQTSMYLCASSIQGGETQYFGPGTRLLVL.

The rearrangement joins TRBV27 to TRBJ2-1; D is tentatively TRBD1 or TRBD2 (6 bases each). Germline V CDR1 and CDR2: MNHEY, SMNVEV (reference sequence). This CDR3 contains 17 residues. Trimming stripped 4 bases from V and 4 bases from J, with 20 bases between. The CDR3 sequence is CASSSGAGSWEYNEQFF. The DNA for the CDR3 is TGTGCCAGCAGTTCGGGGGCAGGGAGTTGGGAATACAATGAGCAGTTCTTC.

With respect to this clonotype: Relative to the germline gene, one junction end is altered; a read error may explain this. The CDR3 is CASSLTGLNTGELSF. The CDR3 DNA sequence: TGTGCCAGCAGCCTGACAGGGTTGAACACCGGGGAGCTGTCTTTT. This chain uses TRBV12-3 or TRBV12-4 with TRBJ2-2; TRBD1 matches at 7 bases. The CDR3 is 15 amino acids.

V usage is TRBV7-8 and J usage is TRBJ2-7; 7 bases are shared with TRBD1. The CDR3 spans 15 residues. Germline CDR1 SGHVS, CDR2 FQNEAQ. V shed 3 bases and J 3 bases; nucleotides not matched to a gene: 8. The CDR3 DNA follows: TGTGCCAGCAGCTTCCGGGGCAGGGGGAACTACGAGCAGTACTTC. It codes for CASSFRGRGNYEQYF.

This clonotype was observed at least ten times. V and J are TRBV20-1 and TRBJ2-1, with unresolved D. The V gene lost 3 bases and the J gene lost 3 bases, with 6 bases spanning the gap. CDR3 length: 12 residues. Germline CDR1 is DFQATT and CDR2 is SNEGSKA (reference sequence). The CDR3 sequence: CSASWVYNEQFF. In DNA, the CDR3 is TGCAGTGCTAGCTGGGTCTACAATGAGCAGTTCTTC.

In this sample, this clonotype turned up a few times. The chain couples TRBV2 to TRBJ1-2; possible D gene TRBD1, 5 bases. Trimming removed 3 bases from V and 2 bases from J, with 7 bases in between. From germline, CDR1 is SNHLY and CDR2 FYNNEI. The CDR3 is 13 residues long. The CDR3 nucleotides are TGTGCCAGCAGTGACCGGGACAACTATGGCTACACCTTC. It encodes CASSDRDNYGYTF.

This clonotype was counted at least ten times. The chain links TRBV5-1 to TRBJ2-7, with 11 bases fitting TRBD2. The CDR3 runs to 15 residues. V was clipped by 4 bases and J by 5 bases; unmatched bases: 8. Germline loops: CDR1 SGHRS, CDR2 YFSETQ. The CDR3 is CASSKTSGRINEQYF. For the CDR3, the DNA is TGCGCCAGCAGCAAAACTAGCGGGAGAATCAACGAGCAGTACTTC.

This clonotype was counted ten times or more. The V gene is TRBV25-1, the J gene TRBJ2-7, with TRBD1 identical over 7 bases. CDR1 is MGHDK, CDR2 SYGVNS, per germline. This CDR3 region has 15 residues. J was trimmed by 2 bases and V by 4 bases; bases with no gene match: 8. The CDR3 is CASSGNRDSPYEQYF. Here the CDR3 DNA reads TGTGCCAGCAGTGGTAACCGGGACAGCCCCTACGAGCAGTACTTC.

This clonotype was counted ten times or more. The V gene is TRBV12-3 or TRBV12-4, the J gene TRBJ2-1, with a tentative D call TRBD2 (5 bases). V was shortened by 2 bases and J by 6 bases, with 5 bases between the two germline ends. The CDR3 contains 12 residues. As DNA, the CDR3 is TGTGCCAGCAGTTTACTAGCCAATGAGCAGTTCTTC. Residues: CASSLLANEQFF.

CDR3 sequence: CSVEFRTTSTDTQYF. Written as DNA, the CDR3 is TGCAGCGTTGAGTTCCGGACAACTAGCACAGATACGCAGTATTTT. This chain connects TRBV29-1 to TRBJ2-3, with TRBD1 as a possible D gene (5 bases). Trimming removed 3 bases from V and 0 bases from J, with 13 bases in between. Germline V gene lookup returns CDR1 SQVTM and CDR2 ANQGSEA. There are 15 residues in the CDR3.

Ten or more counts support this clonotype. The V and J genes are TRBV20-1 and TRBJ2-7, with 9 bases identical to TRBD2. CDR3 length equals 15 residues. Germline V gives CDR1 DFQATT, CDR2 SNEGSKA (reference sequence). The trim removed 0 bases at V and 6 bases at J, leaving 9 bases unmatched. CDR3 region: CSARDGVAGDREQYF. DNA of the CDR3: TGCAGTGCTAGAGATGGAGTAGCGGGAGACCGCGAGCAGTACTTC.

This clonotype appeared many times. This chain uses TRBV7-9 with TRBJ2-1, with a possible D match to TRBD2 (6 bases). This CDR3 comprises 15 residues. Trimming took 5 bases from V and 7 from J, leaving 18 bases between them. Germline CDR1 and CDR2: SEHNR and FQNEAQ (reference sequence). CDR3 sequence reads: CASSILLGLRNEQFF. The CDR3 DNA reads as TGTGCCAGCAGCATACTCCTGGGACTTCGGAATGAGCAGTTCTTC.

The sample holds a few counts of this clonotype. The chain couples TRBV4-1 to TRBJ2-7; D assignment may be TRBD1 or TRBD2 (5 bases each). CDR3 length: 12 amino acids. From germline, CDR1 is MGHRA and CDR2 YSYEKL. V lost 3 bases, J lost 8 bases, and 11 bases lay in between. The CDR3 reads CASSQTPGQQYF. The CDR3 DNA sequence: TGCGCCAGCAGCCAGACCCCGGGACAGCAGTACTTC.

This clonotype was found a few times. The gene calls are TRBV7-3 and TRBJ2-2; 10 bases agree with TRBD2. This CDR3 region has 15 residues. Germline CDR1 SGHTA, CDR2 FQGTGA. J was trimmed by 2 bases and V by 5 bases; bases with no gene match: 2. The CDR3 region is CASSGLADNTGELFF. The CDR3 coding sequence is TGTGCCAGCAGCGGACTAGCGGATAACACCGGGGAGCTGTTTTTT.

Comment on this clonotype: A single base separates this from a much larger clone, so it may be a read error. Given the absence of the conserved phenylalanine or tryptophan at the CDR3 end, a read error is likely. The chain couples TRBV29-1 to TRBJ2-1, with 8 bases matching TRBD1. V lost 1 base and J lost 8; bases outside the gene matches: 7. There are 14 residues in the CDR3. Germline lookup yields CDR1 SQVTM and CDR2 ANQGSEA. The CDR3 here is CSVEVDRVVDEQFC. DNA of the CDR3: TGCAGCGTTGAAGTGGACAGGGTGGTCGATGAGCAGTTCTGC.

The chain links TRBV29-1 to TRBJ1-1, with D tentatively TRBD1 (5 bases). Germline CDR1 reads SQVTM; CDR2 reads ANQGSEA. V was pared by 4 bases and J by 1 base, with 7 bases between. This CDR3 has 12 amino acids. CDR3 residues: CSVVGTNTEAFF. The CDR3 region has the DNA TGCAGCGTTGTGGGGACGAACACTGAAGCTTTCTTT.

The chain combines TRBV28 with TRBJ1-1, with a possible D match to TRBD1 (6 bases). The germline V and J ends were trimmed by 3 bases and 9 bases, with 11 bases remaining between them. Per the germline V gene, CDR1 is MDHEN and CDR2 is SYDVKM. This CDR3 spans 12 amino acids. The CDR3 DNA reads TGTGCCAGCAGTTTCACCTGGGGGCAAGCTTTCTTT. Amino acids: CASSFTWGQAFF. The full variable domain, completed using reference TRBV28 and TRBJ1-1, is DVKVTQSSRYLVKRTGEKVFLECVQDMDHENMFWYRQDPGLGLRLIYFSYDVKMKEKGDIPEGYSVSREKKERFSLILESASTNQTSMYLCASSFTWGQAFFGQGTRLTVV.

CDR3 in DNA: TGCGCCAGCAGCCAAGTCGGTAGGACTGATCAGTACTTC. Translated, it gives CASSQVGRTDQYF. The chain uses TRBV4-1 and TRBJ2-7; TRBD2 might be the D (5 bases). Trimming removed 1 base from V and 10 bases from J, with 14 bases in between. The CDR3 has 13 amino acids. Germline CDR1 is MGHRA and CDR2 is YSYEKL.

This clonotype has a handful of counts. The V and J genes are TRBV28 and TRBJ1-2; 7 nucleotides match TRBD1. Trimming took 6 bases from V and 0 from J; bases not matched to a gene: 10. The germline gives CDR1 MDHEN, CDR2 SYDVKM. The CDR3 spans 16 residues. The CDR3 here is CASRGQKGTSNYGYTF. The CDR3 DNA reads as TGTGCCAGCAGGGGACAGAAGGGGACCTCTAACTATGGCTACACCTTC.

This clonotype was picked up a small number of times. The chain uses TRBV29-1 and TRBJ1-4, with 7 bases fitting TRBD1. CDR3 length: 11 amino acids. CDR1 SQVTM and CDR2 ANQGSEA come from the germline V gene. The V gene end was trimmed by 6 bases and the J gene end by 5 bases; junction bases not matched to a gene: 0. In DNA, the CDR3 is TGCAGCGTGGGACAGAATGAAAAACTGTTTTTT. It specifies CSVGQNEKLFF.

V gene TRBV5-1 combines with J gene TRBJ2-7; D uncertain. Trimming cost V 4 bases and J 6 bases, with 8 bases left between them. The CDR3 loop spans 11 amino acids. Germline assignment: CDR1 SGHRS and CDR2 YFSETQ. CDR3 loop: CASSGLGEQYF. The CDR3 DNA reads as TGCGCCAGCAGCGGATTGGGCGAGCAGTACTTC.

This clonotype was seen at least ten times. The rearrangement links TRBV20-1 to TRBJ2-7; 12 bases align to TRBD2. The junction had 7 bases not matched to a gene; V was cut back by 0 bases and J by 1 base. Per the germline V gene, CDR1 is DFQATT and CDR2 is SNEGSKA (reference sequence). CDR3 size: 17 residues. The CDR3, as DNA: TGCAGTGCTAGAGATCTCAGCGGGACTAGCGGGTCCTACGAGCAGTACTTC. This translates into CSARDLSGTSGSYEQYF.

The table lists this clonotype with many counts. The chain employs TRBV12-3 or TRBV12-4 and TRBJ2-1, with 9 bases that match TRBD2. The CDR3 length is 15 residues. After removal of 3 bases from V and 9 bases from J, the junction contained 9 bases not matched to a gene. CDR3 amino acids: CASSLIAGDGVEQFF. CDR3 bases: TGTGCCAGCAGTTTGATAGCGGGAGATGGGGTTGAGCAGTTCTTC.

The table lists this clonotype with a count of one. The chain carries TRBV28 and TRBJ2-3, with D perhaps matching TRBD2 (6 bases). The CDR3 has 11 amino acids. Trimming took off 10 bases at V and 8 bases at J, with 13 bases between the two ends. Germline-derived CDR1 and CDR2 are MDHEN and SYDVKM. CDR3 DNA: TGTGCCACCAGCGGGCCTACTACGCAGTATTTT. This gives the protein CATSGPTTQYF.

This clonotype appeared a few times. V is TRBV28 and J is TRBJ1-5; TRBD1 matches 7 bases. CDR3 size: 16 residues. Per germline, CDR1 MDHEN and CDR2 SYDVKM. J gave up 5 bases and V 2 bases, and 9 bases lay outside the gene matches. CDR3 sequence (DNA): TGTGCCAGCAGTTTAAGATACCAGGGGGTATATCAGCCCCAGCATTTT. It codes for CASSLRYQGVYQPQHF.